This TCR beta chain comes out of a study of regulatory T cells in long-lasting Graves disease. Arm-PCR of CDR3 regions and iRepertoire HTBI primers were used to build TCR beta libraries. TCRdb recomputed calls from the multiplex PCR reads with MiXCR, one row per CDR3 protein. The data contain fewer than 650,000 distinct CDR3 sequences, around 16% of them singletons. Stated time point: newly diagnosed GD, antithyroid drugs for less than 3 months. Scientists built the TCR library using RNA that was extracted from PBMCs. Notes on this clonotype: Its antigen is currently unknown.

The CDR3 runs to 15 residues. Looked up from germline, CDR1 is SGHAT and CDR2 is FQNNGV. Trimming removed 5 bases from V and 4 bases from J; junction bases left unmatched: 10. Overall study results and limits: Analysis covered peripheral blood alone, not thyroid tissue.

Separately, the same data were catalogued under a study of T cells in Graves' hyperthyroidism and ophthalmopathy. That study reports: The HTBI primer set served for first-round RT-PCR of the TCR CDR3.

The chain recombines TRBV11-2 with TRBJ2-7; 8 nucleotides align to TRBD2. This clonotype was obtained from a man aged 18 to 29 with Graves disease. The sample here was peripheral blood mononuclear cells (PBMCs), taken at new diagnosis, from a patient treated with antithyroid drugs. CDR3 amino acids: CASSLFSGKSYEQYF. CDR3 nucleotide sequence: TGTGCCAGCAGCCTATTTAGCGGGAAATCGTACGAGCAGTACTTC.